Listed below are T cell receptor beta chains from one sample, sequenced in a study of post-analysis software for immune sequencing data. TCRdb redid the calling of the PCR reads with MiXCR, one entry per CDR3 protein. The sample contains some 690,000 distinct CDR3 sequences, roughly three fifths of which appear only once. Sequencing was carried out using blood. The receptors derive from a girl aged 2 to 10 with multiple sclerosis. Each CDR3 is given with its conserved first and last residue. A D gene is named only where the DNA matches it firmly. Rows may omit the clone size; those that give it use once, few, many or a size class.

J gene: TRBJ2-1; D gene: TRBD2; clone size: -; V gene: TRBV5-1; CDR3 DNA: TGCGCCAGCAGCTTGGGGACTAGCGGGACTCGTGAGCAGTTCTTC; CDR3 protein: CASSLGTSGTREQFF
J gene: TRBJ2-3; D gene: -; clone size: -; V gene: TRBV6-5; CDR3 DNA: TGTGCCAGCAGTTACTATGGGAGCACAGATACGCAGTATTTT; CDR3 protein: CASSYYGSTDTQYF
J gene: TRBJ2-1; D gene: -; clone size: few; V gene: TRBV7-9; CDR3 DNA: TGTGCCAGCAGCTTGGGGCTAGCGACCAATGAGCAGTTCTTC; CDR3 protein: CASSLGLATNEQFF
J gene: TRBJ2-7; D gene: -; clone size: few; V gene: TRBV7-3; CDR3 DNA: TGTGCCAGCAGTCCCTTAGGGTCCCACGAGCAGTACTTC; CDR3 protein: CASSPLGSHEQYF
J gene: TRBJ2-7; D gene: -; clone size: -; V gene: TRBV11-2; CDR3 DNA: TGTGCCAGCAGCTCCCGAATGGACGAGCAGTACTTC; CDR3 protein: CASSSRMDEQYF
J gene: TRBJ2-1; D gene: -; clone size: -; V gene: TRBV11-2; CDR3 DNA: TGTGCCAGCAGCTTATCATCGGCTAGCAGCAATGAGCAGTTCTTC; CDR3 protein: CASSLSSASSNEQFF
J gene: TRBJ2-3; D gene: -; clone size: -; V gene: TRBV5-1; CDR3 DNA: TGCGCCAGCAGCGCAGGGAGCCCAGATACGCAGTATTTT; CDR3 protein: CASSAGSPDTQYF
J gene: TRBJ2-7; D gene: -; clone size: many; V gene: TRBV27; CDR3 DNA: TGTGCCAGCAGGAACACCTACGAGCAGTACTTC; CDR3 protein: CASRNTYEQYF
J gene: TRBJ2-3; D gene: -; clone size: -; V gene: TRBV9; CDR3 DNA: TGTGCCAGCGGCAGGGGGGACACAGATACGCAGTATTTT; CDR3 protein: CASGRGDTDTQYF
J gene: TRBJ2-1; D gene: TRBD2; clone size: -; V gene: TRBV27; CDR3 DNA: TGTGCCAGCAGTTTATTGTTAGCGGGAGCGAAGAATGAGCAGTTCTTC; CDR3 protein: CASSLLLAGAKNEQFF
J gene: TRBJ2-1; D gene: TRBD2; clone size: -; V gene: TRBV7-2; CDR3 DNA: TGTGCCAGCAACCGGGAGGGAGCGGGTGAGCAGTTCTTC; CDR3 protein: CASNREGAGEQFF
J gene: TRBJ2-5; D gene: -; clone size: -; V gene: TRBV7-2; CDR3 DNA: TGTGCCAGCAGCTTTTTCTCGGGGGAGACCCAGTACTTC; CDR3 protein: CASSFFSGETQYF
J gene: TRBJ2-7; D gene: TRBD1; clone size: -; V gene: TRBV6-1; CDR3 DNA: TGTGCCAGCAGTGATCCCAGGGGGCGGATGGGCTACGAGCAGTACTTC; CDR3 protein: CASSDPRGRMGYEQYF
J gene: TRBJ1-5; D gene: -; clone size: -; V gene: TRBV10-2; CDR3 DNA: TGCGCCAGCAGGACAGGCCACCGCAATCAGCCCCAGCATTTT; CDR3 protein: CASRTGHRNQPQHF
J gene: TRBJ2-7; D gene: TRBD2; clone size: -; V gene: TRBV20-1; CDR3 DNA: TGCAGTGCTAGAGGTAGCGGGCTCTCCTACTACGAGCAGTACTTC; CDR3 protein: CSARGSGLSYYEQYF
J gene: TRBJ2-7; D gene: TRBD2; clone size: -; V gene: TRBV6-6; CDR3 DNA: TGTGCCAGCACCGACATAGCGGGAGGCTCCTACGAGCAGTACTTC; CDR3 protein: CASTDIAGGSYEQYF
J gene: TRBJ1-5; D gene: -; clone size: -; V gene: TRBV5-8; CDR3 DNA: TGTGCCAGCAGCCGAGGGGGGGTGGGCAATCAGCCCCAGCATTTT; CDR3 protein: CASSRGGVGNQPQHF
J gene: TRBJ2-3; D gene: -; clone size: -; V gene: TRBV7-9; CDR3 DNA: TGTGCCAGCAGCGGGGACCCCAGGGATACGCAGTATTTT; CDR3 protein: CASSGDPRDTQYF
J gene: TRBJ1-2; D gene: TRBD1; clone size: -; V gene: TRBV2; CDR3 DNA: TGTGCCAGCAGTGATGGGGACAGCTATGGCTACACCTTC; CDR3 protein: CASSDGDSYGYTF
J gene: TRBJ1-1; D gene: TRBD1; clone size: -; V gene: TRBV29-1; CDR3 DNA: TGCAGCGTTGCCCTGGACAGGGGGCACGGTGAAGCTTTCTTT; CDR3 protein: CSVALDRGHGEAFF
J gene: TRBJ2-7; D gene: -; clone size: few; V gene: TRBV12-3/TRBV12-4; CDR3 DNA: TGTGCCAGCAGTCCCCTTGGGGACGGGTCCTCCTACGAGCAGTACTTC; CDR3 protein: CASSPLGDGSSYEQYF
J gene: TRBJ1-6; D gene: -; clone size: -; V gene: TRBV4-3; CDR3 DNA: TGCGCCAGCAGCCAAGGAAGGGTTCTTTCACCCCTCCACTTT; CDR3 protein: CASSQGRVLSPLHF
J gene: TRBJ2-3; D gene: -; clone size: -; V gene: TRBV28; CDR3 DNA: TGTGCCAGCAGCCCCCGGTTCGCTGGCACAGATACGCAGTATTTT; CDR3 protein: CASSPRFAGTDTQYF
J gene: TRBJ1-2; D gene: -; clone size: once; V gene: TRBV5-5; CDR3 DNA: TGTGCCAGCAGCTTGGGGGGTTCCAGGCCTCGGCTTAACAATGGCTACACCTTC; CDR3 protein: CASSLGGSRPRLNNGYTF
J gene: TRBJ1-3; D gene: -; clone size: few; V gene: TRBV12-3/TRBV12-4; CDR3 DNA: TGTACCAGCAGTTTTCAGGGATCTGGAAACACCATATATTTT; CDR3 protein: CTSSFQGSGNTIYF
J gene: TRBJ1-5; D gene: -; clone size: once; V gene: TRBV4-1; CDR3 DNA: TGCGCCAGCAGCCAGGCAGAGAATCAGCCCCAGCATTTT; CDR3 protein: CASSQAENQPQHF
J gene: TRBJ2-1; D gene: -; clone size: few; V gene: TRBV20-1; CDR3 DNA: TGCAGTGCTAAACTTCCGGGATGGGACAATGAGCAGTTCTTC; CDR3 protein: CSAKLPGWDNEQFF
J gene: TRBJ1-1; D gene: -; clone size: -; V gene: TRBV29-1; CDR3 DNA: TGCAGCGTTGTGACATTGTTAGGGAACACTGAAGCTTTCTTT; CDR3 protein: CSVVTLLGNTEAFF
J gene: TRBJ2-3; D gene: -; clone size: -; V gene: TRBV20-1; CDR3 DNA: TGCAGTGCTACCGGGACAAAGAAAACAGATACGCAGTATTTT; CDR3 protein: CSATGTKKTDTQYF
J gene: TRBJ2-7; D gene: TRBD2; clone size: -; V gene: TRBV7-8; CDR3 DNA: TGTGCCAGCAGCCTTCATGGACTAGCGGGAGGATACGAGCAGTACTTC; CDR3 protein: CASSLHGLAGGYEQYF
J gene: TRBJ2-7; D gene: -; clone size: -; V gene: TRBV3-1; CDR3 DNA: TGTGCCAGCAGCCAAGGCCTTCCGGGACGCAGCTCCTACGAGCAGTACTTC; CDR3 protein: CASSQGLPGRSSYEQYF
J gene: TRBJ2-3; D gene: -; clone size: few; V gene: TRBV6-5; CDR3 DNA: TGTGCCAGCCGCAGGTTGAACACAGATACGCAGTATTTT; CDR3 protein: CASRRLNTDTQYF
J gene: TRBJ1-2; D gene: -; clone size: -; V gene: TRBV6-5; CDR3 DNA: TGTGCCAGCAGTTATCTGCCTTTTGGGCAGGGCGATGGCTACACCTTC; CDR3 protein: CASSYLPFGQGDGYTF
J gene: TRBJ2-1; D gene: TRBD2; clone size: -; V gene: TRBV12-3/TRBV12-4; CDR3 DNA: TGTGCCAGCAGTCCAGCGGGAGCTTGGGAGTTCTTC; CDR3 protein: CASSPAGAWEFF
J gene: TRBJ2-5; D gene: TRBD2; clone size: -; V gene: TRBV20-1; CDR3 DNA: TGCAGTGCTAGAGTGCCGGGAGGACTGCTACTGACCCAGTACTTC; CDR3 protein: CSARVPGGLLLTQYF
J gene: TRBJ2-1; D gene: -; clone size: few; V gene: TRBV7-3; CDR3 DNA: TGTGCCAGCAGCTTAGGGGGACTGCTCAATGAGCAGTTCTTC; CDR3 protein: CASSLGGLLNEQFF
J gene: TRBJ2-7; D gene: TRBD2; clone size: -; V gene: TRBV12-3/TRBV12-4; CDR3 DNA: TGTGCCAGCAGTTCTAGCGGCTCCTACGAGCAGTACTTC; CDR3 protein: CASSSSGSYEQYF
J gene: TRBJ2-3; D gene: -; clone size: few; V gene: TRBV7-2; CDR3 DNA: TGTGCCAGCAGCTTAGGTGCAGGGCCGACAGATACGCAGTATTTT; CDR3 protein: CASSLGAGPTDTQYF
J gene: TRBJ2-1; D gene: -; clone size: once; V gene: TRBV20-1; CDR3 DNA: TGCAGTGCTAGTCGGGCCAGCTACAATGAGCAGTTCTTC; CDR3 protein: CSASRASYNEQFF